This T cell receptor beta chain was retrieved from a study of PD-1 blockade in classical Hodgkin lymphoma. About the research overall: Every 2 weeks, patients had 3 mg/kg nivolumab intravenously.

The study's findings and limits: As was reported, newly diagnosed patients showed lower baseline TCR diversity than healthy donors did. Complete responders possessed baseline diversity comparable to newly diagnosed patients. By C4D1 there was a significant rise in CD4+ TCR diversity but not in CD8+ TCR diversity.

Brentuximab vedotin exposure varied among the patients, all of whom had relapsed after autologous stem cell transplantation. The protocol was immunoSEQ multiplex PCR, while the TCRdb copy is restricted to in-frame clones and leaves out a portion. Of 7,000 to 7,500 clones in the sample, roughly three quarters were seen once. This clone was found once. What it recognizes is unknown. The CDR3 consists of 13 residues. Germline V gives CDR1 ENHRY, CDR2 SYGVKD. The V end lost 11 bases, the J end lost 3 bases, and 16 bases lay between the germline ends. The chain links TRBV10-3 to TRBJ1-1, with D maybe TRBD1 (5 bases). The sequencing here drew on peripheral blood mononuclear cells (PBMCs), taken before the second cycle of nivolumab. The clonotype comes from a human donor with classical Hodgkin lymphoma. CDR3 amino acids: CAGRGVLDTEAFF. The CDR3 nucleotides are TGTGCCGGGCGAGGGGTACTGGACACTGAAGCTTTCTTT.